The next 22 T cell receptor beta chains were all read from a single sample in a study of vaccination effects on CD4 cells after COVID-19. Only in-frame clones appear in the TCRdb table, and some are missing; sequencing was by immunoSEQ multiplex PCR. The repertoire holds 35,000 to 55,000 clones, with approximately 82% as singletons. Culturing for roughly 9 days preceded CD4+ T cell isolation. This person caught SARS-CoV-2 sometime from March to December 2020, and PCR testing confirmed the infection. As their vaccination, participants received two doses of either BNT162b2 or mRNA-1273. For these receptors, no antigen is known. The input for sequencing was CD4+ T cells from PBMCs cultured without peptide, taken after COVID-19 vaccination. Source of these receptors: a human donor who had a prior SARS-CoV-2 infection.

CDR3 DNA sequence: TGTGCCAGCAAAGAGACCGGGACTAGCGGCTACGAGCAGTACTTC. Protein product: CASKETGTSGYEQYF. The chain is built from TRBV2 and TRBJ2-7; TRBD2 matches 11 bases. This CDR3 is built from 15 residues. Germline values: CDR1 SNHLY, CDR2 FYNNEI. V was clipped by 7 bases and J by 3 bases; unmatched bases: 8.

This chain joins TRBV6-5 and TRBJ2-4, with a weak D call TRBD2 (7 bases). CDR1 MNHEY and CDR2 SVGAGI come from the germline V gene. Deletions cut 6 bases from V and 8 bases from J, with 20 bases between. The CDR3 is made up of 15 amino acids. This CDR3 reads CASSPLFGGADIQYF. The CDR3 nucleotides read TGTGCCAGCAGCCCCCTTTTTGGGGGGGCAGACATTCAGTACTTC.

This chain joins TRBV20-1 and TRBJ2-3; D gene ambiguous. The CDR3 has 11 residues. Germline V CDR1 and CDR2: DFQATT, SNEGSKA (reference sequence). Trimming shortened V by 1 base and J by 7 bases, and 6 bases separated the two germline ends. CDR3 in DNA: TGCAGTGCTAGAGCTGGACATACGCAGTATTTT. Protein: CSARAGHTQYF.

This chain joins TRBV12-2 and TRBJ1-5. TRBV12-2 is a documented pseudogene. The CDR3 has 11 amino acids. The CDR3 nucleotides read TGTGCAAGTGGCGTCCCATCGCCCCAGCATTTT. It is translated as CASGVPSPQHF.

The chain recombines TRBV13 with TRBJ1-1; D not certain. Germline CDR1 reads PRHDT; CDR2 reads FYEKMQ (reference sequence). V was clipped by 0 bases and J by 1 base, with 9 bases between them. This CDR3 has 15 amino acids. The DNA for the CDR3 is TGTGCCAGCAGCTTAGGATACGCAGGGAACACTGAAGCTTTCTTT. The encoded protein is CASSLGYAGNTEAFF. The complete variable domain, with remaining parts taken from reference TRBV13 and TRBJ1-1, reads AAGVIQSPRHLIKEKRETATLKCYPIPRHDTVYWYQQGPGQDPQFLISFYEKMQSDKGSIPDRFSAQQFSDYHSELNMSSLELGDSALYFCASSLGYAGNTEAFFGQGTRLTVV.

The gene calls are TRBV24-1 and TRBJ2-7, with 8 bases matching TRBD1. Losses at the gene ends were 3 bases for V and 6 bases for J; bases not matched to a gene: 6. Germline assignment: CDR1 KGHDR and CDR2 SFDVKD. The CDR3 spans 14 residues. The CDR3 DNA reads TGTGCCACCAGTGATCCGGACAGGGATGGCGAGCAGTACTTC. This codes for CATSDPDRDGEQYF.

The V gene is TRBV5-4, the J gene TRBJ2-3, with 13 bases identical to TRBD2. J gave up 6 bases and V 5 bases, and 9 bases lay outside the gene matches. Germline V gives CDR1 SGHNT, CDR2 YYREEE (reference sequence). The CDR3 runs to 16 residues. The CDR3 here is CASRQTSGGQGDTQYF. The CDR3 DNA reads TGTGCCAGCAGGCAGACTAGCGGGGGGCAGGGGGATACGCAGTATTTT.

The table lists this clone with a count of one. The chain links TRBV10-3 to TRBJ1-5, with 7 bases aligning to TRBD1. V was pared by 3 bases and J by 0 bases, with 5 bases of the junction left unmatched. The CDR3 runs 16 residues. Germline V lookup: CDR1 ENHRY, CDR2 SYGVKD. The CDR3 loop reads CAISDQGELSNQPQHF. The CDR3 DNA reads TGTGCCATCAGTGATCAGGGGGAACTTAGCAATCAGCCCCAGCATTTT.

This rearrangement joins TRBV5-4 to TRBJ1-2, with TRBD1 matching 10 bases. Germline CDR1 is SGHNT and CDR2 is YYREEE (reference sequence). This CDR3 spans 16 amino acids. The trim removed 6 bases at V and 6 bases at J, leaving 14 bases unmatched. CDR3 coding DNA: TGTGCCAGCAACAACCGAGAGACAGGGGGCGCAGATGGCTACACCTTC. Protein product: CASNNRETGGADGYTF.

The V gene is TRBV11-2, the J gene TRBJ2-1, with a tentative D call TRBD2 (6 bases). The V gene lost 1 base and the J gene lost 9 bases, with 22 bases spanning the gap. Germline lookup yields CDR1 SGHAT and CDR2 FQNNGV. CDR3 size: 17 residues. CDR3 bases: TGTGCCAGCAGCTTAGGCGCCGGGATATCGTTGCGGGGTGAGCAGTTCTTC. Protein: CASSLGAGISLRGEQFF.

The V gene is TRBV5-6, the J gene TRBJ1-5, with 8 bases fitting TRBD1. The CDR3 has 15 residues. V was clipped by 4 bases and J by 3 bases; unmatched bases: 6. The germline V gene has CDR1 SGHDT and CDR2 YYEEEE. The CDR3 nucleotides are TGTGCCAGCAGCCAACGGACAGGGTCCAATCAGCCCCAGCATTTT. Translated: CASSQRTGSNQPQHF.

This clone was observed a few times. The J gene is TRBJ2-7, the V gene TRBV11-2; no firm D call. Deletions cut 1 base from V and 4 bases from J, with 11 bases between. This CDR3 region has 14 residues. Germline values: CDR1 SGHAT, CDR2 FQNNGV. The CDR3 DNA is TGTGCCAGCAGCTTAGGATTATGGGATTACGAGCAGTACTTC. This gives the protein CASSLGLWDYEQYF.

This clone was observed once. CDR3: CASSLDSGTGGIDNEQFF. CDR3 coding DNA: TGTGCCAGCAGCTTAGACTCAGGTACAGGGGGTATCGACAATGAGCAGTTCTTC. V usage is TRBV11-3 and J usage is TRBJ2-1, with TRBD1 matching 8 bases. Trimming cost V 0 bases and J 5 bases; bases outside gene matches: 12. The CDR3 length is 18 residues. Germline V gene data show CDR1 as SGHNT and CDR2 as YENEEA. The full variable domain, completed using reference TRBV11-3 and TRBJ2-1, is EAGVVQSPRYKIIEKKQPVAFWCNPISGHNTLYWYLQNLGQGPELLIRYENEEAVDDSQLPKDRFSAERLKGVDSTLKIQPAELGDSAVYLCASSLDSGTGGIDNEQFFGPGTRLTVL.

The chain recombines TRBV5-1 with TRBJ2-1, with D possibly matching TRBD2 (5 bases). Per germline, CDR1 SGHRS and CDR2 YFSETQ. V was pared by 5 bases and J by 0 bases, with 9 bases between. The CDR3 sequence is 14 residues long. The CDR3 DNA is TGCGCCAGCAGAACTCGGGACTCCTACAATGAGCAGTTCTTC. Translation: CASRTRDSYNEQFF.

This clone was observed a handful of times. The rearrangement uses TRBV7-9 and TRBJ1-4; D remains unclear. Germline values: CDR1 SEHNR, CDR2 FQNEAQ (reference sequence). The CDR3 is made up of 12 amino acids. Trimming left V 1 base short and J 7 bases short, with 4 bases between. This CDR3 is CASSLVAEKLFF. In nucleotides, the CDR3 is TGTGCCAGCAGCTTAGTGGCTGAAAAACTGTTTTTT.

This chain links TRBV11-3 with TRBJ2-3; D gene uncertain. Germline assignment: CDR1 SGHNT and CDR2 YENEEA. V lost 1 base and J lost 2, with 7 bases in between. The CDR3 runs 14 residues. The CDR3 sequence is CASSLAADTDTQYF. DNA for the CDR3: TGTGCCAGCAGCTTAGCGGCGGACACAGATACGCAGTATTTT.

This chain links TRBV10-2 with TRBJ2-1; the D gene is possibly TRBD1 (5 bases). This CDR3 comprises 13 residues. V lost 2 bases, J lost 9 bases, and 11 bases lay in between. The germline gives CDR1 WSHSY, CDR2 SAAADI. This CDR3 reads CASSELTASEQFF. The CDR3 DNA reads TGCGCCAGCAGTGAGCTGACAGCTAGTGAGCAGTTCTTC.

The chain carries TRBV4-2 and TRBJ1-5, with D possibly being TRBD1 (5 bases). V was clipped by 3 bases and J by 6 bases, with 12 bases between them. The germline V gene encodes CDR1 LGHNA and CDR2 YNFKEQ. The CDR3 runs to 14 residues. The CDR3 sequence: CASSQGGLVQPQHF. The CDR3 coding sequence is TGTGCCAGCAGCCAGGGGGGACTGGTTCAGCCCCAGCATTTT.

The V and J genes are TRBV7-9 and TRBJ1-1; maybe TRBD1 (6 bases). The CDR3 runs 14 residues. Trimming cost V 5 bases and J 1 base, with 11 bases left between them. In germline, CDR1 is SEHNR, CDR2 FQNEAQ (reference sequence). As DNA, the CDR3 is TGTGCCAGCAGCCTAACAGGGAGGAACACTGAAGCTTTCTTT. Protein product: CASSLTGRNTEAFF.

CDR3 DNA: TGTGCCAGCAGCCAAGAGAGCGTCGGGACTAGCTACCAAACGGAGCAGTACTTC. Its protein product is CASSQESVGTSYQTEQYF. This chain connects TRBV3-1 (or the pseudogene TRBV3-2) to TRBJ2-7, with 9 nucleotides matching TRBD2. This CDR3 is built from 18 residues. V was clipped by 0 bases and J by 7 bases; unmatched bases: 16. The V gene's germline CDR1 is LGHDT and CDR2 YNNKEL (reference sequence).

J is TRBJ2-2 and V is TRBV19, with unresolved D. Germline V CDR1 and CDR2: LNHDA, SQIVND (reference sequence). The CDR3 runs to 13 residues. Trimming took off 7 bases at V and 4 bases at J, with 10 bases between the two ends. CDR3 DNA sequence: TGTGCCAGTAATCTGCGGATCACCGGGGAGCTGTTTTTT. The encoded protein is CASNLRITGELFF.

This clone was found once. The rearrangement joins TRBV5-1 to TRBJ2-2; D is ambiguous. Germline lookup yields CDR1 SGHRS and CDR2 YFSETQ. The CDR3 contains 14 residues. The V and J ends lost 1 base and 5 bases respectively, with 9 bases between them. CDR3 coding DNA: TGCGCCAGCAGCTTGTATGGAAGAACCGGGGAGCTGTTTTTT. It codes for CASSLYGRTGELFF. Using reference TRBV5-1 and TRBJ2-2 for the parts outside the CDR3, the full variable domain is KAGVTQTPRYLIKTRGQQVTLSCSPISGHRSVSWYQQTPGQGLQFLFEYFSETQRNKGNFPGRFSGRQFSNSRSEMNVSTLELGDSALYLCASSLYGRTGELFFGEGSRLTVL.